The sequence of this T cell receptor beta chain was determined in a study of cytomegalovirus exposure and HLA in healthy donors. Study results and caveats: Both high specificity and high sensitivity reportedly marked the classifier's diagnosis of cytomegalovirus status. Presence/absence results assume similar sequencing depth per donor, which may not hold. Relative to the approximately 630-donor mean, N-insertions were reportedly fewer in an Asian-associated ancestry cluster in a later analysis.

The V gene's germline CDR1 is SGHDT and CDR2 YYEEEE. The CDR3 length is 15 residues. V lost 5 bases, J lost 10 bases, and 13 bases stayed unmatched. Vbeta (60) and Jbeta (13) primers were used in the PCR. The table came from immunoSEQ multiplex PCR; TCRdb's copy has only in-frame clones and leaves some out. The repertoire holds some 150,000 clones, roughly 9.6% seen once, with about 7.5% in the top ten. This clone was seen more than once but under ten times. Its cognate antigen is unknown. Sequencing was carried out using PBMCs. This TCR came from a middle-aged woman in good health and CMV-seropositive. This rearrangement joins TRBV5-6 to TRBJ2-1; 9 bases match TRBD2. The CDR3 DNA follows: TGTGCCAGCAGTCGTTACGGGACTAGCTTACACGAGCAGTTCTTC. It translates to CASSRYGTSLHEQFF.